This T cell receptor (beta chain) comes out of a study of blood T cells in healthy people across ages. As to this clonotype: Its antigen is as yet unknown.

Then a second PCR, running about 7 to 11 cycles, was carried out with a sample-barcoded 5' primer and a J-beta primer mix. A single record per CDR3 protein comes from TCRdb applying MiXCR to the 5' RACE reads. The sample shows 750,000 to 850,000 distinct CDR3 sequences, just under 25% of them seen only once. The junction had 4 bases not matched to a gene; V was cut back by 2 bases and J by 3 bases. CDR1 and CDR2 from the germline V gene are MNHEY and SVGEGT. CDR3 length equals 16 residues. Study-level points and caveats: TCR beta diversity per million T cells fell roughly linearly with age.

The same data also contributed to another study, on T cells of mothers and their children.

Source material: blood. The TCR sequence derives from a boy younger than 18 in good health. J is TRBJ2-3 and V is TRBV6-2 or TRBV6-3; TRBD2 agrees at 11 bases. The CDR3 region has the DNA TGTGCCAGCAGTTACGGGGCTAGCGGGGGGACAGATACGCAGTATTTT. Translating gives CASSYGASGGTDTQYF.